The entry below describes one T cell receptor beta chain. This record comes from a study of blood T cell repertoires in COVID-19. The method was immunoSEQ multiplex PCR; TCRdb's version includes in-frame clones alone and lacks a portion of them. The sample carries around 260,000 clones, more than 85% recorded once. During active infection, Seattle patients enrolled and were then monitored through disease. CDR3 length: 14 amino acids. V was trimmed by 5 bases and J by 5 bases, leaving 12 bases between them. Per germline, CDR1 SNHLY and CDR2 FYNNEI. The sequenced sample consisted of peripheral blood. The origin of this receptor is a person aged 18 to 29 with COVID-19, enrolled during active disease. The V call is TRBV2, the J call TRBJ1-4; D possibly corresponds to TRBD1 (5 bases). The CDR3 here is CASSPQAMNEKLFF. In DNA form, the CDR3 reads TGTGCCAGCAGTCCACAGGCGATGAATGAAAAACTGTTTTTT.